This TCR beta chain was sequenced in a study of T cells in Graves' hyperthyroidism and ophthalmopathy. General study points: A model of 13 V-J pairs discriminated ophthalmopathy from stable hyperthyroidism. Most thyroid clonotypes expanded above 0.001 were also detected in blood.

From germline, CDR1 is MDHEN and CDR2 SYDVKM. Trimming cost V 4 bases and J 4 bases, with 14 bases left between them. CDR3 length: 14 residues. This clonotype has at least ten counts. Its antigen is still unknown. Among ophthalmopathy patients, the Clinical Activity Score reached at least 3, the NOSPECS grade reached at least 4, and duration remained under 3 months. Every diagnosis used clinical symptoms, serum thyroxine and TRAb, thyroid ultrasound and orbital computed tomography. Amplified TCR beta CDR3 regions came from RNA transcripts. The HTBI primer set drove a first-round RT-PCR of the TCR CDR3. TCRdb recomputed calls from the multiplex PCR reads with MiXCR, one row per CDR3 protein. Of 400,000 or so distinct CDR3 sequences in the sample, roughly 15% are singletons; the top ten hold roughly a fifth.

Source material: blood. The clonotype comes from a woman in her 30s with Graves' ophthalmopathy. The chain employs TRBV28 and TRBJ2-7, with D perhaps TRBD1 (6 bases). This CDR3 reads CASSSSRGSYEQYF. DNA of the CDR3: TGTGCCAGCAGTTCATCCAGGGGATCGTACGAGCAGTACTTC.